One sample yielded the 32 T cell receptor beta chains listed below, sequenced in a study of radiotherapy plus CTLA-4 blockade in lung cancer. Produced via immunoSEQ multiplex PCR; TCRdb's table is partial and in-frame only. This sample yields roughly 66,000 clones, of which over 75% are seen a single time; 4% to 5% belongs to the top ten. This material consisted of peripheral blood, taken from a patient treated with radiotherapy plus ipilimumab. These receptors all stem from a human donor with non-small cell lung cancer who had a partial response to radiotherapy plus ipilimumab.

This chain links TRBV29-1 with TRBJ2-6; perhaps TRBD1 as D (6 bases). This CDR3 region has 17 residues. V shed 6 bases and J shed 3 bases, with 21 bases lying between them. Per germline, CDR1 SQVTM and CDR2 ANQGSEA. The CDR3 here is CSVTRQAKQGGANVLTF. The CDR3 DNA reads as TGCAGCGTGACCCGGCAAGCGAAACAGGGTGGGGCCAACGTCCTGACTTTC. Full variable domain (remainder filled in from reference TRBV29-1 and TRBJ2-6): SAVISQKPSRDICQRGTSLTIQCQVDSQVTMMFWYRQQPGQSLTLIATANQGSEATYESGFVIDKFPISRPNLTFSTLTVSNMSPEDSSIYLCSVTRQAKQGGANVLTFGAGSRLTVL.

The chain has TRBV28 and TRBJ2-5, with a possible D match to TRBD2 (5 bases). Germline-derived CDR1 and CDR2 are MDHEN and SYDVKM. The length of the CDR3 is 12 residues. V shed 10 bases and J shed 3 bases, with 12 bases lying between them. CDR3 bases: TGTGCCACCTGCGGGTCCGAAGAGACCCAGTACTTC. Its translation: CATCGSEETQYF. Full variable domain (outside the CDR3, taken from reference TRBV28 and TRBJ2-5): DVKVTQSSRYLVKRTGEKVFLECVQDMDHENMFWYRQDPGLGLRLIYFSYDVKMKEKGDIPEGYSVSREKKERFSLILESASTNQTSMYLCATCGSEETQYFGPGTRLLVL.

The sample holds a few counts of this clone. The rearrangement joins TRBV5-6 to TRBJ1-2, with TRBD1 identical over 7 bases. The CDR3 has 13 residues. Germline V gene sequence: CDR1 SGHDT, CDR2 YYEEEE. Trimming cost V 3 bases and J 7 bases; bases outside gene matches: 6. CDR3 sequence reads: CASSSTGTGGYTF. The CDR3 DNA is TGTGCCAGCAGCTCGACAGGGACGGGTGGCTACACCTTC.

The chain carries TRBV2 and TRBJ2-1; TRBD1 might be the D (5 bases). The germline V and J ends were trimmed by 1 base and 0 bases, with 7 bases remaining between them. This CDR3 comprises 15 residues. The germline gives CDR1 SNHLY, CDR2 FYNNEI. CDR3 bases: TGTGCCAGCAGTGAAGAAGGGGACTCCTACAATGAGCAGTTCTTC. Translated: CASSEEGDSYNEQFF.

V and J are TRBV7-9 and TRBJ2-7; 7 bases fit TRBD2. Losses at the gene ends were 5 bases for V and 3 bases for J; bases not matched to a gene: 7. This CDR3 region has 14 residues. Per germline, CDR1 SEHNR and CDR2 FQNEAQ (reference sequence). CDR3 loop: CASSLGGTGYEQYF. As DNA, the CDR3 is TGTGCCAGCAGCCTGGGGGGGACGGGCTACGAGCAGTACTTC.

The gene calls are TRBV7-8 and TRBJ1-2; 7 bases map to TRBD1. The V segment lost 5 bases and the J segment 4 bases; nucleotides outside the gene matches: 10. The germline V gene encodes CDR1 SGHVS and CDR2 FQNEAQ. The CDR3 runs 15 residues. CDR3 in amino acids: CASSQGTASAYGYTF. The CDR3, as DNA: TGTGCCAGCAGCCAAGGGACAGCCAGCGCCTATGGCTACACCTTC.

The chain links TRBV5-1 to TRBJ1-5; no reliable D call. This CDR3 spans 13 amino acids. CDR1 SGHRS and CDR2 YFSETQ come from the germline V gene. V gave up 0 bases and J gave up 4 bases, with 5 bases separating them. In nucleotides, the CDR3 is TGCGCCAGCAGCTTGGAGCTAAATCAGCCCCAGCATTTT. Translated, it gives CASSLELNQPQHF.

The rearrangement links TRBV9 to TRBJ2-5; TRBD2 aligns across 7 bases. V dropped 1 base and J dropped 1; count of bases not matched to a gene: 10. The CDR3 runs 17 residues. Germline CDR1 reads SGDLS; CDR2 reads YYNGEE. The CDR3 region has the DNA TGTGCCAGCAGCGTACTCGATGGTAGCGGGCCCCAAGAGACCCAGTACTTC. Amino acid sequence: CASSVLDGSGPQETQYF.

This chain joins TRBV25-1 and TRBJ2-1, with D tentatively TRBD1 (7 bases). The V gene's germline CDR1 is MGHDK and CDR2 SYGVNS. V was shortened by 10 bases and J by 3 bases, with 10 bases between the two germline ends. The CDR3 length is 12 residues. Here the CDR3 DNA reads TGTGCCACCCAGGGGGGCTACAATGAGCAGTTCTTC. It specifies CATQGGYNEQFF. The complete variable domain, with remaining parts taken from reference TRBV25-1 and TRBJ2-1, reads EADIYQTPRYLVIGTGKKITLECSQTMGHDKMYWYQQDPGMELHLIHYSYGVNSTEKGDLSSESTVSRIRTEHFPLTLESARPSHTSQYLCATQGGYNEQFFGPGTRLTVL.

The chain links TRBV9 to TRBJ1-3; 8 positions match TRBD1. Germline V gene lookup returns CDR1 SGDLS and CDR2 YYNGEE. This CDR3 has 19 amino acids. Unmatched junction bases numbered 16, after V lost 1 base and J lost 4 bases. The CDR3 loop reads CASSVPGTGSSESGNTIYF. The CDR3 region has the DNA TGTGCCAGCAGCGTACCCGGGACAGGCTCATCAGAATCCGGAAACACCATATATTTT.

This clone appeared a few times. The CDR3 sequence: CASSLGGSNDEQFF. The CDR3 nucleotides are TGCGCCAGCAGCTTGGGTGGGAGTAACGATGAGCAGTTCTTC. This chain links TRBV5-1 with TRBJ2-1, with a tentative D call TRBD2 (5 bases). V was clipped by 0 bases and J by 8 bases, with 12 bases between them. This CDR3 has 14 amino acids. The germline CDR1 and CDR2 sequences are SGHRS and YFSETQ.

The chain recombines TRBV28 with TRBJ2-5; D is possibly TRBD1 (6 bases). The CDR3 covers 13 residues. Germline V gene sequence: CDR1 MDHEN, CDR2 SYDVKM. V lost 3 bases to trimming and J lost 5 bases, with 10 bases between them. The DNA for the CDR3 is TGTGCCAGCAGTTTGGGGGCCGTGGAGACCCAGTACTTC. Residues: CASSLGAVETQYF. Drawing the rest from reference TRBV28 and TRBJ2-5, the complete variable domain is DVKVTQSSRYLVKRTGEKVFLECVQDMDHENMFWYRQDPGLGLRLIYFSYDVKMKEKGDIPEGYSVSREKKERFSLILESASTNQTSMYLCASSLGAVETQYFGPGTRLLVL.

The chain combines TRBV29-1 with TRBJ2-7; possible D gene TRBD1, 5 bases. V was cut by 5 bases and J by 6 bases, with 17 bases left in between. Germline CDR1 is SQVTM and CDR2 is ANQGSEA. The CDR3 length is 13 residues. Here the CDR3 DNA reads TGCAGCGTTCGGGCAGGGTCTTCCCTCGAGCAGTACTTC. Translation: CSVRAGSSLEQYF.

The V call is TRBV28, the J call TRBJ2-5; 7 bases line up with TRBD2. V lost 6 bases and J lost 4; bases outside the gene matches: 2. CDR1 and CDR2 (germline): MDHEN, SYDVKM. The CDR3 covers 12 residues. Here the CDR3 DNA reads TGTGCCAGCAGATTAGCGGGAGAGACCCAGTACTTC. Translated, it gives CASRLAGETQYF.

The chain joins TRBV11-3 to TRBJ2-7; possible D gene TRBD2, 6 bases. CDR3 length: 13 residues. Trimming pared 3 bases from V and 2 bases from J, leaving 8 bases between. Germline CDR1 SGHNT, CDR2 YENEEA. This CDR3 is CASSFGSTYEQYF. CDR3 in DNA: TGTGCCAGCAGCTTCGGGAGTACCTACGAGCAGTACTTC.

Concerning this clone: The same CDR3 can be traced to other DNA sequences in this sample. This chain joins TRBV2 and TRBJ2-3; D gene uncertain. Germline CDR1 and CDR2: SNHLY and FYNNEI. Trimming left V 6 bases short and J 2 bases short, with 6 bases between. The CDR3 sequence is 12 residues long. The CDR3 DNA follows: TGTGCCAGCAGCCCTTACACAGATACGCAGTATTTT. It specifies CASSPYTDTQYF.

V is TRBV4-1 and J is TRBJ1-4, with D maybe TRBD1 (6 bases). The length of the CDR3 is 16 residues. Trimming cost V 2 bases and J 1 base, with 11 bases left between them. CDR1 and CDR2 from the germline V gene are MGHRA and YSYEKL. The CDR3 nucleotides are TGCGCCAGCAGCCAACCAGAGACAGGAACTAATGAAAAACTGTTTTTT. Protein: CASSQPETGTNEKLFF.

The chain carries TRBV28 and TRBJ2-7, with 8 bases matching TRBD1. Germline lookup yields CDR1 MDHEN and CDR2 SYDVKM. The V gene end was trimmed by 10 bases and the J gene end by 1 base; junction bases not matched to a gene: 6. The CDR3 totals 13 residues. Here the CDR3 DNA reads TGTGCCACCCGGACAGGGCTTTCCTACGAGCAGTACTTC. As protein: CATRTGLSYEQYF.

V is TRBV9 and J is TRBJ2-1; 14 positions match TRBD2. CDR3 size: 18 residues. V dropped 3 bases and J dropped 8; count of bases not matched to a gene: 13. Germline V CDR1 and CDR2: SGDLS, YYNGEE. The CDR3 DNA reads as TGTGCCAGCAGCGGACTTCCGCCGGGACTAGCGGGAGACGATGAGCAGTTCTTC. Its protein is CASSGLPPGLAGDDEQFF.

This chain connects TRBV11-1 to TRBJ2-7, with 7 nucleotides matching TRBD2. Looked up from germline, CDR1 is SGHAT and CDR2 is FQDESV (reference sequence). The CDR3 runs to 16 residues. V trimming: 0 bases; J trimming: 0 bases; junction bases outside the gene matches: 5. The CDR3, as DNA: TGTGCCAGCAGCTTAGCCCTGGGAGGGAGCTCCTACGAGCAGTACTTC. Translated: CASSLALGGSSYEQYF.

The chain recombines TRBV27 with TRBJ2-2; 7 nucleotides match TRBD1. The trim removed 6 bases at V and 3 bases at J, leaving 4 bases unmatched. The CDR3 length is 14 residues. Germline V CDR1 and CDR2: MNHEY, SMNVEV (reference sequence). CDR3 bases: TGTGCCAGCAGACAGGGGCCTTACACCGGGGAGCTGTTTTTT. This codes for CASRQGPYTGELFF.

The chain uses TRBV12-5 and TRBJ2-7, with D maybe TRBD2 (5 bases). The length of the CDR3 is 16 residues. The germline V gene encodes CDR1 LGHNT and CDR2 FRNRAP. Trimming cost V 0 bases and J 6 bases, with 18 bases left between them. The CDR3 DNA follows: TGTGCTAGTGGTTTGGTAATTTCGGACTGGGTCGGCGAGCAGTACTTC. Protein sequence: CASGLVISDWVGEQYF.

V is TRBV5-5 and J is TRBJ1-5; D possibly corresponds to TRBD1 (5 bases). Deletions cut 3 bases from V and 3 bases from J, with 16 bases between. In germline, CDR1 is SGHKS, CDR2 YYEKEE (reference sequence). This CDR3 has 16 amino acids. CDR3 region: CASSSEGRGNNQPQHF. The CDR3 region has the DNA TGTGCCAGCAGCTCAGAAGGACGGGGGAACAATCAGCCCCAGCATTTT.

This chain connects TRBV6-5 to TRBJ1-4, with D maybe TRBD1 (6 bases). Germline V gives CDR1 MNHEY, CDR2 SVGAGI. There are 14 residues in the CDR3. Trimming stripped 6 bases from V and 8 bases from J, with 16 bases between. The CDR3 DNA is TGTGCCAGCAGGCCAACAGGGTTAGAAGAAAAACTGTTTTTT. Amino acid sequence: CASRPTGLEEKLFF.

The gene calls are TRBV25-1 and TRBJ2-2; TRBD1 matches at 7 bases. CDR3 size: 16 residues. Losses at the gene ends were 1 base for V and 0 bases for J; bases not matched to a gene: 2. Germline values: CDR1 MGHDK, CDR2 SYGVNS. The CDR3 is CASSELGTANTGELFF. CDR3 DNA sequence: TGTGCCAGCAGTGAATTGGGGACAGCGAACACCGGGGAGCTGTTTTTT.

The chain is built from TRBV5-1 and TRBJ2-7, with 12 bases aligning to TRBD1. Trimming removed 3 bases from V and 7 bases from J; junction bases left unmatched: 5. Germline V CDR1 and CDR2: SGHRS, YFSETQ. The CDR3 totals 14 residues. CDR3 sequence reads: CASSSGQGAREQYF. Here the CDR3 DNA reads TGCGCCAGCAGCTCGGGACAGGGGGCCAGGGAGCAGTACTTC.

The chain links TRBV5-6 to TRBJ2-2, with 8 bases fitting TRBD2. The germline gives CDR1 SGHDT, CDR2 YYEEEE. The CDR3 consists of 16 residues. V was clipped by 2 bases and J by 4 bases; unmatched bases: 7. The CDR3 coding sequence is TGTGCCAGCAGCTTAGGACTAGCCGTTATCACCGGGGAGCTGTTTTTT. This translates into CASSLGLAVITGELFF.

The chain uses TRBV28 and TRBJ1-1, with D unresolved. Germline CDR1 reads MDHEN; CDR2 reads SYDVKM. Trimming left V 4 bases short and J 2 bases short, with 14 bases between. This CDR3 is 15 amino acids long. CDR3 sequence: CASSSAGSGNTEAFF. CDR3 bases: TGTGCCAGCAGTTCCGCGGGGTCAGGAAACACTGAAGCTTTCTTT.

The V gene is TRBV28, the J gene TRBJ2-3; no reliable D call. CDR3 size: 17 residues. Germline V gene lookup returns CDR1 MDHEN and CDR2 SYDVKM. Trimming cost V 10 bases and J 1 base, with 24 bases left between them. Here the CDR3 reads CAIAKRLSLTGTDTQYF. For the CDR3, the DNA is TGTGCCATTGCGAAGAGACTCTCCCTCACTGGCACAGATACGCAGTATTTT.

V usage is TRBV5-4 and J usage is TRBJ2-5; 8 bases map to TRBD2. Trimming took 1 base from V and 2 from J; bases not matched to a gene: 1. The CDR3 extends over 14 amino acids. Germline-derived CDR1 and CDR2 are SGHNT and YYREEE (reference sequence). CDR3 region: CASSLSGGQETQYF. The DNA for the CDR3 is TGTGCCAGCAGCTTGAGCGGGGGACAAGAGACCCAGTACTTC.

CDR3 loop: CASSFAGRGEAQYF. The CDR3 DNA reads TGTGCCAGCAGCTTCGCTGGGCGGGGAGAGGCGCAGTATTTT. The rearrangement uses TRBV7-2 and TRBJ2-3; D is perhaps TRBD2 (6 bases). This CDR3 is built from 14 residues. Germline V gene data show CDR1 as SGHTA and CDR2 as FQGNSA. Trimming took off 3 bases at V and 10 bases at J, with 17 bases between the two ends.

The chain links TRBV30 to TRBJ1-1; D uncertain. The length of the CDR3 is 14 residues. Germline CDR1 reads GTSNPN; CDR2 reads SVGIG (reference sequence). V was cut by 4 bases and J by 5 bases, with 17 bases left in between. The CDR3 DNA reads as TGTGCCTGGACCCAAGGGATAGGGAGAACTGAAGCTTTCTTT. Its translation: CAWTQGIGRTEAFF.